The entry that follows covers one T cell receptor beta chain sequence. Per the original methods: By means of reference gene primer amplification, nucleated cell counts were estimated. Here immunoSEQ multiplex PCR was the method, and the copy in TCRdb shows in-frame clones only, minus some. From that table come the V and J calls and clone size; the DNA was used to work out D and trimming. The sample lists 250,000 to 300,000 clones; around nine tenths were seen once. The sample comes from a study of blood T cell repertoires in COVID-19. At the level of the study: From the United States, Italy and Spain came samples of acute and convalescent COVID-19. PBMCs, B-cell-depleted T cells, or T cells provided the cDNA or gDNA that made up the material.

V lost 1 base, J lost 3 bases, and 10 bases lay in between. The V gene's germline CDR1 is SEHNR and CDR2 FQNEAQ (reference sequence). The length of the CDR3 is 14 residues. The sequence came from a man aged 50-60 years with acute or convalescent COVID-19. The source material was peripheral blood. The J gene is TRBJ2-7, the V gene TRBV7-9, with D hard to call. The CDR3 loop reads CASSLGQAHYEQYF. Here the CDR3 DNA reads TGTGCCAGCAGCTTAGGGCAGGCCCACTACGAGCAGTACTTC. Supplemented by reference TRBV7-9 and TRBJ2-7, the full variable domain reads DTGVSQNPRHKITKRGQNVTFRCDPISEHNRLYWYRQTLGQGPEFLTYFQNEAQLEKSRLLSDRFSAERPKGSFSTLEIQRTEQGDSAMYLCASSLGQAHYEQYFGPGTRLTVT.